This T cell receptor (beta chain) stems from a study of cytomegalovirus exposure and HLA in healthy donors. Study-wide results and limits: In a later analysis, compared with equally common non-associated chains, HLA-associated beta chains were more expanded. Researchers reported in a later analysis that a missense DCLRE1C variant was tied to TCR beta V- and J-gene trimming.

The V end was cut by 0 bases, the J end by 3 bases, with 13 bases between. Germline V gives CDR1 SGDLS, CDR2 YYNGEE. This CDR3 has 15 residues. Use of 60 Vbeta and 13 Jbeta primers characterized the PCR. The protocol was immunoSEQ multiplex PCR, while the TCRdb copy is restricted to in-frame clones and leaves out a portion. The sample's table shows approximately 150,000 clones. A note on this clone: What it recognizes is unknown.

The sequence was obtained from a woman between 40 and 50 years old in good health and CMV-seronegative. Sequences were obtained from PBMCs. The chain links TRBV9 to TRBJ2-7, with D possibly matching TRBD2 (6 bases). The CDR3 nucleotides read TGTGCCAGCAGCGTAGCCCCGGGACTTCTCTACGAGCAGTACTTC. It encodes CASSVAPGLLYEQYF.